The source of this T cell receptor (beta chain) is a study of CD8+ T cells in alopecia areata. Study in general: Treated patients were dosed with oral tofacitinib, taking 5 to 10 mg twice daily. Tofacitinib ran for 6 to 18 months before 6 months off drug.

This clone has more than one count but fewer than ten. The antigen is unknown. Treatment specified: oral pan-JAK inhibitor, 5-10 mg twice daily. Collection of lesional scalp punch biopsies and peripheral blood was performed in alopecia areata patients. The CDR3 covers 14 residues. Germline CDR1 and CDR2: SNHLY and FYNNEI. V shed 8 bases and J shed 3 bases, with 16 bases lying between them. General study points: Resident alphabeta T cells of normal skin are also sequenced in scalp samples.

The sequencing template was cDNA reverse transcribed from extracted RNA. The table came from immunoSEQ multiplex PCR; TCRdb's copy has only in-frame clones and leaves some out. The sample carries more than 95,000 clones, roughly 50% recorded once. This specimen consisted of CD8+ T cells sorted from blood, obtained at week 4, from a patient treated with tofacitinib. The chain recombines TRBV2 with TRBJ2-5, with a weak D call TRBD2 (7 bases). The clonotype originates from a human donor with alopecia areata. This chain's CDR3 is CASLGGGSEETQYF. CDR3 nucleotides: TGTGCCAGCCTAGGGGGGGGGTCTGAAGAGACCCAGTACTTC.